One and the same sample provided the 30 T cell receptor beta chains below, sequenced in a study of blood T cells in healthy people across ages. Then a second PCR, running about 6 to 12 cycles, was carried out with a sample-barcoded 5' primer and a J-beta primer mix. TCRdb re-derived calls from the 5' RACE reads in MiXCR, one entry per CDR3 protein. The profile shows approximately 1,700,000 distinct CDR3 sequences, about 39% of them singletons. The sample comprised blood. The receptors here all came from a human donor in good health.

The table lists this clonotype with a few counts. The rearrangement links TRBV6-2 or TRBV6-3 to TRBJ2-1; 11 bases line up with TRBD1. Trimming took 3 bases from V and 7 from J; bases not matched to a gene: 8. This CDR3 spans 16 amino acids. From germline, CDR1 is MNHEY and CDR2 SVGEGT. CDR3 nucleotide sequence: TGTGCCAGCAGTTATTCCGGACAGGGGGCATGGAATGAGCAGTTCTTC. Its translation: CASSYSGQGAWNEQFF.

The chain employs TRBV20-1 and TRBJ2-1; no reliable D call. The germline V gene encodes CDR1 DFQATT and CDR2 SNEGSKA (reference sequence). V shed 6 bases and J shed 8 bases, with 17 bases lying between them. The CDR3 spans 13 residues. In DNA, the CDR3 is TGCAGTGCCCAAGACCAGGCTTTGGATGAGCAGTTCTTC. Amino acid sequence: CSAQDQALDEQFF.

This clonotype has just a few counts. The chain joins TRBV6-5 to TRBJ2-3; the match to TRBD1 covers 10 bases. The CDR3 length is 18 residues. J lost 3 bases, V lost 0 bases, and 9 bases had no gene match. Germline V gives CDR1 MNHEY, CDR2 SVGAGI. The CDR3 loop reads CASSYSYPTGGRTDTQYF. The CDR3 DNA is TGTGCCAGCAGTTACTCATACCCGACAGGGGGCAGAACAGATACGCAGTATTTT.

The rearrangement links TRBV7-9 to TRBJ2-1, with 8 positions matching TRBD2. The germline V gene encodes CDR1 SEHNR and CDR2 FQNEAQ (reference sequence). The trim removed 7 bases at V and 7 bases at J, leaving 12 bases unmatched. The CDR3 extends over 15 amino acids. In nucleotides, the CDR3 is TGTGCCAGCATCCCTGCGGGGGGCCCTTTGAATGAGCAGTTCTTC. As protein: CASIPAGGPLNEQFF.

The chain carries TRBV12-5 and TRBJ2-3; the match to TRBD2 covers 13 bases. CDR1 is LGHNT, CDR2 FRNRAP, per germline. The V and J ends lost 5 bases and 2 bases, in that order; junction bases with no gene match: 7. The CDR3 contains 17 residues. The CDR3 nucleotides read TGTGCTAGTGGTCTCGGACTAGCGGGGGCCTTCACAGATACGCAGTATTTT. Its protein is CASGLGLAGAFTDTQYF.

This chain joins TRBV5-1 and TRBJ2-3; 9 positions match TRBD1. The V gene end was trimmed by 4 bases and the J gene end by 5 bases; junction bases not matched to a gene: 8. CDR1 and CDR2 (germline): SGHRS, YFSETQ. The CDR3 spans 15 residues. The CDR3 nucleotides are TGCGCCAGCAGCCATAGACAGGGGGTAGGAGATACGCAGTATTTT. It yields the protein CASSHRQGVGDTQYF.

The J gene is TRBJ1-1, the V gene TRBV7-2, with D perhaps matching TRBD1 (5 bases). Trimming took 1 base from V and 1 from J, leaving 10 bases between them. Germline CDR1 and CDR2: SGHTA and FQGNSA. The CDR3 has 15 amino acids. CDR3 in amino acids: CASSLEGRWNTEAFF. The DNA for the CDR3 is TGTGCCAGCAGCTTAGAGGGGAGGTGGAACACTGAAGCTTTCTTT.

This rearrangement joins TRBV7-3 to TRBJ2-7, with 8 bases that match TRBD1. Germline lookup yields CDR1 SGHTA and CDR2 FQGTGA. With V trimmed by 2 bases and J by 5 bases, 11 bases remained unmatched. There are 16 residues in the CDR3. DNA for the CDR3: TGTGCCAGCAGCTTATTCCAGGGAGAGGGACAGGACGAGCAGTACTTC. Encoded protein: CASSLFQGEGQDEQYF.

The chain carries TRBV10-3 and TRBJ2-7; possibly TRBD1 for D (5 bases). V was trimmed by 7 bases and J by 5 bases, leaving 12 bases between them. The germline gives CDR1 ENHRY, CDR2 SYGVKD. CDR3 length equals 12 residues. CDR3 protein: CAITVRGNEQYF. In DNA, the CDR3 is TGTGCCATCACCGTAAGGGGCAACGAGCAGTACTTC.

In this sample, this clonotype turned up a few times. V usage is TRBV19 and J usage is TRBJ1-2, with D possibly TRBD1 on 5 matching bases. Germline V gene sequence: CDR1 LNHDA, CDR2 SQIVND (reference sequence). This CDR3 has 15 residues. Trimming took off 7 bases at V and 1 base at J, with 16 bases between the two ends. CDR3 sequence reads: CASTELGQGNYGYTF. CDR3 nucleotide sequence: TGTGCCAGTACCGAACTCGGTCAGGGTAACTATGGCTACACCTTC. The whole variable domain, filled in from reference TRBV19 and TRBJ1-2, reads DGGITQSPKYLFRKEGQNVTLSCEQNLNHDAMYWYRQDPGQGLRLIYYSQIVNDFQKGDIAEGYSVSREKKESFPLTVTSAQKNPTAFYLCASTELGQGNYGYTFGSGTRLTVV.

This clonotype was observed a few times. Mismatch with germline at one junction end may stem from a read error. The CDR3 bases are TGTACCACCAGCAGAGAGGGGGGAGTCGTACTAGCCAAAAACATTCAGTACTTC. It specifies CTTSREGGVVLAKNIQYF. The chain uses TRBV15 and TRBJ2-4; D tentatively fits TRBD1 or TRBD2 (6 bases each). The CDR3 is 18 residues long. CDR1 and CDR2 from the germline V gene are LNHNV and YYDKDF (reference sequence).

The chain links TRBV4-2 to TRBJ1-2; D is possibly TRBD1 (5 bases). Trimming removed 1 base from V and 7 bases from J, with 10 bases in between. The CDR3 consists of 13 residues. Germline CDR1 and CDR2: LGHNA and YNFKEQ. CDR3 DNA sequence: TGTGCCAGCAGCCAAGTGCAGGGTCGTGGCTACACCTTC. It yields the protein CASSQVQGRGYTF.

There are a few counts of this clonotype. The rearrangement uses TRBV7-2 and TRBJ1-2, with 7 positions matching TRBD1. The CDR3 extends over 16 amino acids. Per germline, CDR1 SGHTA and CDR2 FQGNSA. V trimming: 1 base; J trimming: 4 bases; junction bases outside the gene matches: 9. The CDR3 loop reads CASSLGENRGGYGYTF. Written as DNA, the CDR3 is TGTGCCAGCAGCTTAGGGGAGAACAGGGGCGGCTATGGCTACACCTTC.

The CDR3 reads CSAGQGQAYNEQFF. The CDR3, as DNA: TGCAGCGCGGGACAGGGACAGGCCTACAATGAGCAGTTCTTC. The J gene is TRBJ2-1, the V gene TRBV29-1, with 9 bases identical to TRBD1. Germline CDR1 SQVTM, CDR2 ANQGSEA. The length of the CDR3 is 14 residues. The V gene end was trimmed by 7 bases and the J gene end by 2 bases; junction bases not matched to a gene: 6.

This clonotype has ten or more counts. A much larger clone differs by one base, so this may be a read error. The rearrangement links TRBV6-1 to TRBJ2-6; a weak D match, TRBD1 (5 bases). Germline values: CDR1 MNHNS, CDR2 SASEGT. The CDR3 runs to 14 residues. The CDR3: CASSDNSGANVRTF. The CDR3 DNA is TGTGCCAGCAGTGACAACTCTGGGGCCAACGTCCGGACTTTC.

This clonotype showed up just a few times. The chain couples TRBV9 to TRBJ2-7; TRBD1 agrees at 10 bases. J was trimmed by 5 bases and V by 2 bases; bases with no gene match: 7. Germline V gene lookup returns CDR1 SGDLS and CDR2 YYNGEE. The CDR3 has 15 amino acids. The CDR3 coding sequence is TGTGCCAGCAGCGTGGGGACAGGGGTGTTCGACGAGCAGTACTTC. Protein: CASSVGTGVFDEQYF.

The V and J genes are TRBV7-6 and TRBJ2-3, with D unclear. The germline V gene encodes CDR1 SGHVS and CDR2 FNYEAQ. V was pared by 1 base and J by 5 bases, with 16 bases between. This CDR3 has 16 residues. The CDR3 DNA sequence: TGTGCCAGCAGCTTAGTGGTCCAGCCGGACCAAGATACGCAGTATTTT. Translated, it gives CASSLVVQPDQDTQYF.

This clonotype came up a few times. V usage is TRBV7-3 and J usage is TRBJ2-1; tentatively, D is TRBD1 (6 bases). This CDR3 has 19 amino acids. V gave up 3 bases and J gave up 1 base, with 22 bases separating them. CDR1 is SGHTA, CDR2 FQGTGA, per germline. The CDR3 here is CASSFSGTWTRVSYNEQFF. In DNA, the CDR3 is TGTGCCAGCAGCTTTTCCGGGACATGGACAAGGGTATCCTACAATGAGCAGTTCTTC.

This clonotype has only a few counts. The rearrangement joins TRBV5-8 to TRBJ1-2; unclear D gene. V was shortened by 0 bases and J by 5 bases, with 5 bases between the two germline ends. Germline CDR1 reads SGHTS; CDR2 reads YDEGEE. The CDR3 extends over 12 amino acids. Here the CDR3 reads CASSLEKYGYTF. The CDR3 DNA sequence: TGTGCCAGCAGCTTGGAAAAATATGGCTACACCTTC.

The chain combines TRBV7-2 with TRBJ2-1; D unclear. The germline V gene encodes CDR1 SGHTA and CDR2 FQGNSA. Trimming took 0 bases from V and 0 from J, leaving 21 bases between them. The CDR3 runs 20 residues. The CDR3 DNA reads TGTGCCAGCAGCTTAGCCACCACCCCTACCGGGTACCCCTCCTACAATGAGCAGTTCTTC. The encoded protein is CASSLATTPTGYPSYNEQFF.

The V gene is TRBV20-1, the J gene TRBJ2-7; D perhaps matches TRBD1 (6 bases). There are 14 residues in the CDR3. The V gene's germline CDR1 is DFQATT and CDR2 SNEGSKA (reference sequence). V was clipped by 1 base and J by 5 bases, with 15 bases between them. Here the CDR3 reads CSARVVQGTHEQYF. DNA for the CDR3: TGCAGTGCTAGAGTTGTACAGGGAACCCACGAGCAGTACTTC.

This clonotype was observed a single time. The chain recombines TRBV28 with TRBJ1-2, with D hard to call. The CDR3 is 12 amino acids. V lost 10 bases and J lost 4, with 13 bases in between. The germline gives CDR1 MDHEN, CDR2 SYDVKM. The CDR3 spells CAISRALYGYTF. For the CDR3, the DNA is TGTGCCATCAGCCGGGCCCTCTATGGCTACACCTTC.

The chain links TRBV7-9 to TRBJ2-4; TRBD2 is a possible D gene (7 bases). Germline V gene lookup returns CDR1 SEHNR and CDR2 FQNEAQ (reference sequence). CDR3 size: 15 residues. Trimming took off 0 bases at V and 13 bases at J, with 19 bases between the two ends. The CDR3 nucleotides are TGTGCCAGCAGCTTAGCGCCGGGGGGCGGTCAAGGGCAGTACTTC. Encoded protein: CASSLAPGGGQGQYF. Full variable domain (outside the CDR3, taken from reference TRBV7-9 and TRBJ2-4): DTGVSQNPRHKITKRGQNVTFRCDPISEHNRLYWYRQTLGQGPEFLTYFQNEAQLEKSRLLSDRFSAERPKGSFSTLEIQRTEQGDSAMYLCASSLAPGGGQGQYFGAGTRLSVL.

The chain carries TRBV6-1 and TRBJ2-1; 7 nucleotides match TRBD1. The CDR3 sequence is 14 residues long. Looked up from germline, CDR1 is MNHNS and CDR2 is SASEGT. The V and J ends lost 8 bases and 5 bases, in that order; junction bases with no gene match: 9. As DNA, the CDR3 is TGTGCCAGCTCGGGACAGTTATTCCACAATGAGCAGTTCTTC. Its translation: CASSGQLFHNEQFF.

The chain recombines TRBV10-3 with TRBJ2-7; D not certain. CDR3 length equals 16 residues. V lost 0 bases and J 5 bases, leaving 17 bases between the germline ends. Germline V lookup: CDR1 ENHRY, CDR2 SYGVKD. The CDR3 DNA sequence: TGTGCCATCAGTGAGTCGACTCTGGGGAAGGGCCACGAGCAGTACTTC. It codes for CAISESTLGKGHEQYF.

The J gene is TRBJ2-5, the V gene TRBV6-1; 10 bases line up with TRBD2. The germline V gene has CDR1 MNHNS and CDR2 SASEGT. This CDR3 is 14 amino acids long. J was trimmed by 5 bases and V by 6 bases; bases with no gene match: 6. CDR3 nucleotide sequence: TGTGCCAGCAGGAGAGCGGGGGGGCCCGAGACCCAGTACTTC. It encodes CASRRAGGPETQYF.

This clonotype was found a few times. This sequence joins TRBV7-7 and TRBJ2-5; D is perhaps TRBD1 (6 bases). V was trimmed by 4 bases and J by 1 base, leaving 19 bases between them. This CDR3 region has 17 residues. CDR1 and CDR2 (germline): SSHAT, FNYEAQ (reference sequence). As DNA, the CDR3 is TGTGCCAGCAGCTCTAACAGGGCTCCACGCCTCCAAGAGACCCAGTACTTC. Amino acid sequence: CASSSNRAPRLQETQYF.

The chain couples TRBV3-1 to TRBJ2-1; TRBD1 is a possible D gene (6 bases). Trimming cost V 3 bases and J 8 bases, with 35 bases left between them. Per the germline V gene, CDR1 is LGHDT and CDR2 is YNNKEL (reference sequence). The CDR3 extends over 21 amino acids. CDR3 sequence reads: CASSHRMMGQAMLGGSDEQFF. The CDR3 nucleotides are TGTGCCAGCAGCCACCGAATGATGGGACAAGCGATGCTAGGTGGGTCGGATGAGCAGTTCTTC.

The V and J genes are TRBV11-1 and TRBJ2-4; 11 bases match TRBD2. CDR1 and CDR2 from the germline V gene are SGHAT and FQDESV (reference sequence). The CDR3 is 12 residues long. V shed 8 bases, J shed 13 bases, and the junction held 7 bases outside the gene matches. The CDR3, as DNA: TGTGCCAGCGGGACTAGCGGCTCTCAGCAGTACTTC. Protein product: CASGTSGSQQYF.

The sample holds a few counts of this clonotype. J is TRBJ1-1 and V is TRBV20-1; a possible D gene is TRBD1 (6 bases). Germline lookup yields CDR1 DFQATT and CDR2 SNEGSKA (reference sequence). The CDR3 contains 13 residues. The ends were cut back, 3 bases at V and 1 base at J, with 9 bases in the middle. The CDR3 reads CSASLRGNTEAFF. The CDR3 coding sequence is TGCAGTGCTAGCCTCAGGGGGAACACTGAAGCTTTCTTT.